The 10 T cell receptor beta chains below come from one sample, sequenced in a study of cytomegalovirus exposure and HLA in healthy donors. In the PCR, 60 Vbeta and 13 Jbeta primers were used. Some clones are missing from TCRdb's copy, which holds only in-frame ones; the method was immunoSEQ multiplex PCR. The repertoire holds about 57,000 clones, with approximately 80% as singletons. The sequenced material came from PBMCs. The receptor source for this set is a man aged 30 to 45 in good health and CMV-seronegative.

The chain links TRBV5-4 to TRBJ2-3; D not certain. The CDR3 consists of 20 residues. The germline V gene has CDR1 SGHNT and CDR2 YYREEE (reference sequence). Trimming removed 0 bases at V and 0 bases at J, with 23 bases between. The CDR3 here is CASSLATPKANLTSTDTQYF. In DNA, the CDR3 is TGTGCCAGCAGCTTGGCGACCCCTAAAGCTAACCTGACTAGCACAGATACGCAGTATTTT.

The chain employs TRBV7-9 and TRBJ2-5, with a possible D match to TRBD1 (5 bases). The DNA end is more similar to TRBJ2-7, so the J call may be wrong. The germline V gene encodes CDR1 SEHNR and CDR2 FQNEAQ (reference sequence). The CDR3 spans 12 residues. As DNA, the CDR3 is TGTGCCATCCAGACAGTCTCCTACGAGCAGTACTTC. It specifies CAIQTVSYEQYF.

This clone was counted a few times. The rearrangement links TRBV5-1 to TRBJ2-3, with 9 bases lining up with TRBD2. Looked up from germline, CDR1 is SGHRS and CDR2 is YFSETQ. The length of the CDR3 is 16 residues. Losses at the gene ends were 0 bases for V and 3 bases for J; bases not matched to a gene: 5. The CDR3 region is CASSLGGTSLTDTQYF. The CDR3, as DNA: TGCGCCAGCAGCTTGGGGGGGACTAGCCTAACAGATACGCAGTATTTT.

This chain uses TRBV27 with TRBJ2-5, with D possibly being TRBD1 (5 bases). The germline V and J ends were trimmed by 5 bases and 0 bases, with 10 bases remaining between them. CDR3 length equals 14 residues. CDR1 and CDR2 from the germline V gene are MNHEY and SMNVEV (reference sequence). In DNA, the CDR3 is TGTGCCAGCAGTCGTGGACAATACCAAGAGACCCAGTACTTC. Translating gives CASSRGQYQETQYF.

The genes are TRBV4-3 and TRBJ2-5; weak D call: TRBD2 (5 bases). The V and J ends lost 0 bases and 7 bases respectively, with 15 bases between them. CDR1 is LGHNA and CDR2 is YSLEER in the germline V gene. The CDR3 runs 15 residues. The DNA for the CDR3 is TGCGCCAGCAGCCAAGATCGAGCTCCGGGATGGACCCAGTACTTC. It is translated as CASSQDRAPGWTQYF.

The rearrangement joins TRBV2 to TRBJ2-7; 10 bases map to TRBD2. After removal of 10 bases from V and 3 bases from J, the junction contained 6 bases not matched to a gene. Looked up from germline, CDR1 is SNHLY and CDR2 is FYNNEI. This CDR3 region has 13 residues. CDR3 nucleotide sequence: TGTGCCAACGGCGAGCGGGGGGGCTACGAGCAGTACTTC. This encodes CANGERGGYEQYF.

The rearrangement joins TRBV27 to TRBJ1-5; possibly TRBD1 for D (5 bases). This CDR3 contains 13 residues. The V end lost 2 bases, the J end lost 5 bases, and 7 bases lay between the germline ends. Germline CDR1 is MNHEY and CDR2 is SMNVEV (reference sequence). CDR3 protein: CASSLGGDQPQHF. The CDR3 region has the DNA TGTGCCAGCAGTTTAGGGGGGGATCAGCCCCAGCATTTT.

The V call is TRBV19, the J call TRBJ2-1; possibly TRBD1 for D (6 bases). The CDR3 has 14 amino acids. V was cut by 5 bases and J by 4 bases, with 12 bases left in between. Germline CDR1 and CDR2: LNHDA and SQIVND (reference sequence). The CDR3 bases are TGTGCCAGTAGTGATGACAGGAGATACAATGAGCAGTTCTTC. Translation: CASSDDRRYNEQFF.

DNA of the CDR3: TGTGCCAGCAGCTCAACAGGGGGGCCTACCTACGAGCAGTACTTC. Translation: CASSSTGGPTYEQYF. The gene calls are TRBV7-2 and TRBJ2-7, with 8 bases fitting TRBD1. Germline-derived CDR1 and CDR2 are SGHTA and FQGNSA. J lost 2 bases, V lost 4 bases, and 7 bases had no gene match. This CDR3 is 15 amino acids long. Complete variable domain (other parts from reference TRBV7-2 and TRBJ2-7): GAGVSQSPSNKVTEKGKDVELRCDPISGHTALYWYRQSLGQGLEFLIYFQGNSAPDKSGLPSDRFSAERTGGSVSTLTIQRTQQEDSAVYLCASSSTGGPTYEQYFGPGTRLTVT.

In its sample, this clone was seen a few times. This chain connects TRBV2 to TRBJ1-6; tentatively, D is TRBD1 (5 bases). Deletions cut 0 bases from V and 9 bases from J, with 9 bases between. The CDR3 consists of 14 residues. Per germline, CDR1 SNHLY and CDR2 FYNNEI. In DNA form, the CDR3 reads TGTGCCAGCAGTGAAGCGGACATGCTTTCACCCCTCCACTTT. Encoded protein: CASSEADMLSPLHF.